This T cell receptor beta chain is drawn from a study of shared clonotypes between healthy human individuals. Measured with immunoSEQ multiplex PCR; TCRdb has only the in-frame clones, and not every one. The top ten hold around 2% of the sample, which has hundreds of thousands of clones, 60% to 75% seen once. Germline V gives CDR1 MNHNS, CDR2 SASEGT. Trimming removed 8 bases at V and 4 bases at J, with 12 bases between. CDR3 length: 14 amino acids. This clone was detected once. This rearrangement joins TRBV6-1 to TRBJ2-6, with D uncertain. The receptor comes from a woman aged 25 to 45 in good health. The sequenced sample was memory CD4+ T cells sorted from blood. Subset meaning: CD45RA-negative fraction. The CDR3 nucleotides read TGTGCCAGCCACCTAACGGGCGGGGCCAACGTCCTGACTTTC. This sequence encodes CASHLTGGANVLTF.